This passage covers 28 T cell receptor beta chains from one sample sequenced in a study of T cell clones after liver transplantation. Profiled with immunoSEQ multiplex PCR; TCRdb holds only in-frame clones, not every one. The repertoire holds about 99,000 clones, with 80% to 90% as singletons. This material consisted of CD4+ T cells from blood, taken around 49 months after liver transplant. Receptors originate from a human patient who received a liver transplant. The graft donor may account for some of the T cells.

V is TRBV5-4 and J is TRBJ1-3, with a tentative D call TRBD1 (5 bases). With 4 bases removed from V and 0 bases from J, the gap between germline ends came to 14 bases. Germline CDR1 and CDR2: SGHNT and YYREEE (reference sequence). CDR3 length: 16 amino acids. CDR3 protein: CASSPDSKASGNTIYF. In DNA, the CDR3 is TGTGCCAGCAGCCCAGACAGTAAAGCCTCTGGAAACACCATATATTTT.

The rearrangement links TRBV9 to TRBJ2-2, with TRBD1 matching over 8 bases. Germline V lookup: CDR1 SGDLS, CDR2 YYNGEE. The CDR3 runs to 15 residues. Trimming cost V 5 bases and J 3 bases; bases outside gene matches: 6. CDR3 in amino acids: CASSTYRGDTGELFF. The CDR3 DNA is TGTGCCAGCAGTACCTACAGGGGGGACACCGGGGAGCTGTTTTTT. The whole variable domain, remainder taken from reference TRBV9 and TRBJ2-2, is DSGVTQTPKHLITATGQRVTLRCSPRSGDLSVYWYQQSLDQGLQFLIQYYNGEERAKGNILERFSAQQFPDLHSELNLSSLELGDSALYFCASSTYRGDTGELFFGEGSRLTVL.

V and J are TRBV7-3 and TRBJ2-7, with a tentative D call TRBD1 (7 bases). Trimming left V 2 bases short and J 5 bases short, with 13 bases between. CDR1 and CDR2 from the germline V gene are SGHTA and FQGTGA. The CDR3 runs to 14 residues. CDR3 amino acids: CASSLETGRNEQYF. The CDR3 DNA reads TGTGCCAGCAGCTTAGAGACAGGGAGGAACGAGCAGTACTTC.

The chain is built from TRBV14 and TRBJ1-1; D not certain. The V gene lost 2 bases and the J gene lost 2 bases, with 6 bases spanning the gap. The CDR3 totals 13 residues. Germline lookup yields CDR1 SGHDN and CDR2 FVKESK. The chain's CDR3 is CASSQKINTEAFF. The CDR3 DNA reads TGTGCCAGCAGCCAAAAGATAAACACTGAAGCTTTCTTT.

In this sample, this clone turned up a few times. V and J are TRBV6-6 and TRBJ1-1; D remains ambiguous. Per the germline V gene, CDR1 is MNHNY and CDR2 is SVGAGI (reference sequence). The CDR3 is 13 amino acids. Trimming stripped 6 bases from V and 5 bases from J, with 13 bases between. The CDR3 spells CASSHTLGTEAFF. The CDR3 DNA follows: TGTGCCAGCAGCCATACCCTAGGGACTGAAGCTTTCTTT.

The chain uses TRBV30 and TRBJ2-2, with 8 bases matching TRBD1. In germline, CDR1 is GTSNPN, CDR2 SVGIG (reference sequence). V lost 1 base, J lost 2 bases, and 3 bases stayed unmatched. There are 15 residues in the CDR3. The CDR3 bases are TGTGCCTGGAGTGAGGGACAGGCTAACACCGGGGAGCTGTTTTTT. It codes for CAWSEGQANTGELFF.

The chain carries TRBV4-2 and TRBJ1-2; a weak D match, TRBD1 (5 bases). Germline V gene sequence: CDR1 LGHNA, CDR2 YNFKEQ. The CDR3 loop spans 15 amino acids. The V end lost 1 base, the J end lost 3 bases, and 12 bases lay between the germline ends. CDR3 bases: TGTGCCAGCAGCCAAGCTTCCGGGACCGACTATGGCTACACCTTC. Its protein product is CASSQASGTDYGYTF.

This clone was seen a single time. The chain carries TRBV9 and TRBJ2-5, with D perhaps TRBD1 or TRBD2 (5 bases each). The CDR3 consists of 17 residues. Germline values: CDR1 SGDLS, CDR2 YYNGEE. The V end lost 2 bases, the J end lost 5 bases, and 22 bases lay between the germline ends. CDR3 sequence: CASSVATTGTIGETQYF. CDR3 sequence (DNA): TGTGCCAGCAGCGTTGCCACTACCGGGACGATAGGGGAGACCCAGTACTTC.

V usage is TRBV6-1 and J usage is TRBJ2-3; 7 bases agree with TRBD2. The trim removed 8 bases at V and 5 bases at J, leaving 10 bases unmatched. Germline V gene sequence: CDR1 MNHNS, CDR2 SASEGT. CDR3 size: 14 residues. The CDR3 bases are TGTGCCAGCCTAGACGGGGGGTCAGGAGATACGCAGTATTTT. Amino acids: CASLDGGSGDTQYF.

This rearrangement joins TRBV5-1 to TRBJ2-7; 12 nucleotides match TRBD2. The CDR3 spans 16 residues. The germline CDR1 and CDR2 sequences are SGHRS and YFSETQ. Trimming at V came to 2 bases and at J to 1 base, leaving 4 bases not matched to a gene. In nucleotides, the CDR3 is TGCGCCAGCAGCTTAGGACTAGCGGGACGGTCCTACGAGCAGTACTTC. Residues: CASSLGLAGRSYEQYF.

DNA of the CDR3: TGTGCCACCAGCAGAGCCGCTTATGACAGTTACGAAACCGGGGAGCTGTTTTTT. Its protein product is CATSRAAYDSYETGELFF. The chain has TRBV15 and TRBJ2-2; D might be TRBD1 (5 bases). Per germline, CDR1 LNHNV and CDR2 YYDKDF (reference sequence). The V end lost 1 base, the J end lost 5 bases, and 20 bases lay between the germline ends. This CDR3 has 18 residues.

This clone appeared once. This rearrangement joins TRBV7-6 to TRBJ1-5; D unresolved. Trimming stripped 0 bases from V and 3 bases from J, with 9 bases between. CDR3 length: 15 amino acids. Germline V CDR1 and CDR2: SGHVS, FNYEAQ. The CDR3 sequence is CASSLAPSYNQPQHF. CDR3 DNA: TGTGCCAGCAGCTTAGCCCCCAGTTACAATCAGCCCCAGCATTTT.

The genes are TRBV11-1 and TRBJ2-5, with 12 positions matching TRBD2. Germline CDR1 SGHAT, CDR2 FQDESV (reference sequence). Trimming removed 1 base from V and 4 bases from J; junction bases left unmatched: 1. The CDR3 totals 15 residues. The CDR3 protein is CASSLVGLAGETQYF. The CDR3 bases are TGTGCCAGCAGCTTAGTGGGACTAGCGGGAGAGACCCAGTACTTC.

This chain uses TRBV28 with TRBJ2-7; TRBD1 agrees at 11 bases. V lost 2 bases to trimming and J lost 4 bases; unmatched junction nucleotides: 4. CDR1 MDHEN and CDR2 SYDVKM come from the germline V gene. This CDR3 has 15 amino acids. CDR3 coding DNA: TGTGCCAGCAGTTTAAAGGACAGGGGGCTTTACGAGCAGTACTTC. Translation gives CASSLKDRGLYEQYF.

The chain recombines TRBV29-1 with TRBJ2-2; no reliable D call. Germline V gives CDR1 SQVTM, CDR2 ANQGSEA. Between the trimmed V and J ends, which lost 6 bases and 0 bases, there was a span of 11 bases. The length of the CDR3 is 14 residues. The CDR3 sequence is CSVNGSPNTGELFF. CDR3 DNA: TGCAGCGTAAATGGCAGTCCGAACACCGGGGAGCTGTTTTTT.

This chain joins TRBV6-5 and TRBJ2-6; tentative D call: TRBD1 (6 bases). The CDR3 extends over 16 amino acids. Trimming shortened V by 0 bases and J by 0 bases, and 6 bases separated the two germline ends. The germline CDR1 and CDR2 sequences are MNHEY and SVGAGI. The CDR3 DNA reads TGTGCCAGCAGTTACTCGACAGGCTCTGGGGCCAACGTCCTGACTTTC. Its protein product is CASSYSTGSGANVLTF.

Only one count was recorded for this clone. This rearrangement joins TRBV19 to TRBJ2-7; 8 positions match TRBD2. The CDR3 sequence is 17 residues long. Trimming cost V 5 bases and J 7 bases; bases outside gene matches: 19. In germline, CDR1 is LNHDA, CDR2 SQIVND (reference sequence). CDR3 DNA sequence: TGTGCCAGTAGTTCCCACTCCCAGCGGGAGTGGACGGGGGAGCAGTACTTC. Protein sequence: CASSSHSQREWTGEQYF. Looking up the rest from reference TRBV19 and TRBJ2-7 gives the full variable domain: DGGITQSPKYLFRKEGQNVTLSCEQNLNHDAMYWYRQDPGQGLRLIYYSQIVNDFQKGDIAEGYSVSREKKESFPLTVTSAQKNPTAFYLCASSSHSQREWTGEQYFGPGTRLTVT.

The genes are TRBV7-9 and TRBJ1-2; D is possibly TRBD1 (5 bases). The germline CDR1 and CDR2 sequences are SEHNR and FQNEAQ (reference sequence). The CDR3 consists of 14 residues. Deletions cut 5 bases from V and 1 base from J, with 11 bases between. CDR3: CASSQTQVNYGYTF. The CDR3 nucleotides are TGTGCCAGCAGCCAAACACAGGTTAACTATGGCTACACCTTC.

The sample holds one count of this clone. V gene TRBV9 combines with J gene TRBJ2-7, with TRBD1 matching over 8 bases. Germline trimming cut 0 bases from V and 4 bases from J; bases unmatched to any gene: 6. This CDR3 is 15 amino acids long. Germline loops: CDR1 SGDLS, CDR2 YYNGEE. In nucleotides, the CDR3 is TGTGCCAGCAGCGTAGCCGGGACAGGATTATACGAGCAGTACTTC. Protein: CASSVAGTGLYEQYF.

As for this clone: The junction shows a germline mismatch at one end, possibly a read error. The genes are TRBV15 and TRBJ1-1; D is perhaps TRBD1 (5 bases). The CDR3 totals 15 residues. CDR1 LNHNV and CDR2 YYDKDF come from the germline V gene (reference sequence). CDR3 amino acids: CAASRSRVSHTEAFF. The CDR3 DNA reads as TGTGCCGCCAGCAGATCCAGGGTTTCGCACACTGAAGCTTTCTTT.

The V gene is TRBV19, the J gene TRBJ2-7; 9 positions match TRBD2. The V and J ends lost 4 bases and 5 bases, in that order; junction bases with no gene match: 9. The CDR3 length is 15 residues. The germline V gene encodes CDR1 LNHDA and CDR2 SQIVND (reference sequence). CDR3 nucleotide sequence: TGTGCCAGTAGTAAAAAGACTAGCGGCTCTGACGAGCAGTACTTC. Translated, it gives CASSKKTSGSDEQYF. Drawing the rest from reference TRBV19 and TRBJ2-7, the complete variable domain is DGGITQSPKYLFRKEGQNVTLSCEQNLNHDAMYWYRQDPGQGLRLIYYSQIVNDFQKGDIAEGYSVSREKKESFPLTVTSAQKNPTAFYLCASSKKTSGSDEQYFGPGTRLTVT.

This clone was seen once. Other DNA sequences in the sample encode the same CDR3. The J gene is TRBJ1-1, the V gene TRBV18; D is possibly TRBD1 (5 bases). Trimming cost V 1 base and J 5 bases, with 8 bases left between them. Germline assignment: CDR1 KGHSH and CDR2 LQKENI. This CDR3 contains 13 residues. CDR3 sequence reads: CASSPQGLTEAFF. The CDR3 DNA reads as TGTGCCAGCTCACCACAGGGGCTGACTGAAGCTTTCTTT.

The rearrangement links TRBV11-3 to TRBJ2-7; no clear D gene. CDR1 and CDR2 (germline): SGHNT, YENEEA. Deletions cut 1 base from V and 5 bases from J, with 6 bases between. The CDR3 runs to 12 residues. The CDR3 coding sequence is TGTGCCAGCAGCTTAGTTGGGGACGAGCAGTACTTC. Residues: CASSLVGDEQYF.

This CDR3 reads CASSAQFGTVEPQHF. DNA for the CDR3: TGTGCCAGCAGTGCTCAATTCGGGACAGTCGAGCCCCAGCATTTT. The chain couples TRBV2 to TRBJ1-5, with 7 bases matching TRBD1. V lost 4 bases and J lost 8; bases outside the gene matches: 11. The CDR3 is 15 residues long. Germline loops: CDR1 SNHLY, CDR2 FYNNEI.

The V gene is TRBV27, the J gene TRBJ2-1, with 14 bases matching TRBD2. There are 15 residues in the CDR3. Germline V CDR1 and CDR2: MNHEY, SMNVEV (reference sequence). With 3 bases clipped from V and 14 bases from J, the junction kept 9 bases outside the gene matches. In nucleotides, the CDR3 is TGTGCCAGCAGTTTCATGACTAGCGGGGGGGCCGGTGAGTTCTTC. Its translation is CASSFMTSGGAGEFF.

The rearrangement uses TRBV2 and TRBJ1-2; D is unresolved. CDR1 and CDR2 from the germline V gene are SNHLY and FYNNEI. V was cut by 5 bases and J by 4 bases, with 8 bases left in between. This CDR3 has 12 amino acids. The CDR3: CASSRDLYGYTF. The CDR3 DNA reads TGTGCCAGCAGTAGAGATCTCTATGGCTACACCTTC.

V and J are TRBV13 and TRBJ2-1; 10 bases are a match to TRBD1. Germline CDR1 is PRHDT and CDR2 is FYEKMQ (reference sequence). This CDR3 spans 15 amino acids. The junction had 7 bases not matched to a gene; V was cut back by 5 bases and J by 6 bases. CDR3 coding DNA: TGTGCCAGCAGCCGGACCGGGACAGGGGTCAATGAGCAGTTCTTC. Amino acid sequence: CASSRTGTGVNEQFF. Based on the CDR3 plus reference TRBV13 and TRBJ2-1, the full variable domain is AAGVIQSPRHLIKEKRETATLKCYPIPRHDTVYWYQQGPGQDPQFLISFYEKMQSDKGSIPDRFSAQQFSDYHSELNMSSLELGDSALYFCASSRTGTGVNEQFFGPGTRLTVL.

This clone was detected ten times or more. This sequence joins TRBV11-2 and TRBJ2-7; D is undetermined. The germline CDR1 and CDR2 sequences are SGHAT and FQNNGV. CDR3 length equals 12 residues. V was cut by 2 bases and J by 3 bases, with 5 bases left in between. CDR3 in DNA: TGTGCCAGCAGCTTAATCCGCTACGAGCAGTACTTC. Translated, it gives CASSLIRYEQYF.